This T cell receptor beta chain is from a study of T-cell reconstitution after alpha-beta-depleted transplantation in children. Study-wide results and caveats: Day-60 TCRbeta diversity that was high in some patients was derived from surviving recipient T cells and thymic progenitors. One year post-transplant, T-cell counts and diversity were largely derived from T cells produced anew. Reports say that about two months after transplant, the alpha-beta T cells came out of several hundred graft clones that had expanded.

This CDR3 has 18 residues. V lost 4 bases and J lost 9; bases outside the gene matches: 17. CDR1 is SQVTM, CDR2 ANQGSEA, per germline. Points on this clonotype: Antigen unknown.

Unique molecular identifiers were incorporated into the prepared TCRbeta library. TCRdb recomputed calls from the PCR reads with MiXCR, one row per CDR3 protein. The repertoire holds around 450,000 distinct CDR3 sequences, with approximately 41% as singletons. Sequenced here: PBMCs, sampled before TCRalphabeta/CD19-depleted stem cell transplant. The rearrangement uses TRBV29-1 and TRBJ2-1; 14 bases are shared with TRBD2. The source of this sequence is a girl aged 2 to 9 with aplastic anemia, due to receive a stem cell transplant. The chain's CDR3 is CSVGRGTSGSLGGGEQFF. The CDR3 DNA reads TGCAGCGTTGGCAGAGGGACTAGCGGGAGTCTAGGGGGTGGTGAGCAGTTCTTC.